A selection of T cell receptor beta chains follows, all from one sample in a study of cytomegalovirus exposure and HLA in healthy donors. Sequencing used immunoSEQ multiplex PCR; TCRdb keeps in-frame clones, though not all of them. The table lists some 79,000 clones, over 70% of them singletons. Sequencing was performed on PBMCs. Receptor source: a male donor in good health and CMV-seropositive. Each CDR3 is given with its conserved first and last residue. D genes are given only for firm matches. Not all rows give a size; the values are once, few, many and, for expanded clones, a class.

D gene: .
V gene: TRBV30
J gene: TRBJ2-1
clone size: .
CDR3 DNA: TGTGCCTGGAGTTCCTGGAATCGCAGGGCCAATGAGCAGTTCTTC
CDR3 protein: CAWSSWNRRANEQFF

D gene: .
V gene: TRBV27
J gene: TRBJ2-7
clone size: few
CDR3 DNA: TGTGCCAGCAGTTTTACCGGGAGTTTTGCCTACGAGCAGTACTTC
CDR3 protein: CASSFTGSFAYEQYF

D gene: .
V gene: TRBV7-2
J gene: TRBJ1-5
clone size: .
CDR3 DNA: TGTGCCAGCAGCTCCGGACAGTTGCAACAGCCCCAGCATTTT
CDR3 protein: CASSSGQLQQPQHF

D gene: .
V gene: TRBV5-4
J gene: TRBJ2-7
clone size: few
CDR3 DNA: TGTGCCAGCAGCTTGCCAGGGACCTACGAGCAGTACTTC
CDR3 protein: CASSLPGTYEQYF

D gene: .
V gene: TRBV7-9
J gene: TRBJ1-1
clone size: .
CDR3 DNA: TGTGCCAGCAGAGAGGGCGGAACTGAAGCTTTCTTT
CDR3 protein: CASREGGTEAFF

D gene: .
V gene: TRBV7-9
J gene: TRBJ2-1
clone size: .
CDR3 DNA: TGTGCCAGCAGCCCGCGTCCGCTAGCAGTCGTACCCGCGAAGTTCTTC
CDR3 protein: CASSPRPLAVVPAKFF

D gene: .
V gene: TRBV7-2
J gene: TRBJ2-1
clone size: .
CDR3 DNA: TGTGCCAGCAGCGCGACTAGTTTTGAGCAGTTCTTC
CDR3 protein: CASSATSFEQFF

D gene: TRBD1
V gene: TRBV19
J gene: TRBJ2-7
clone size: .
CDR3 DNA: TGTGCCAGTAGGCCCGGGACAGGGGGCGAGTACGAGCAGTACTTC
CDR3 protein: CASRPGTGGEYEQYF

D gene: .
V gene: TRBV6-1
J gene: TRBJ2-5
clone size: .
CDR3 DNA: TGTGCCAGCCAAGGCGGGGCGCCTGGGACCCAGTACTTC
CDR3 protein: CASQGGAPGTQYF

D gene: .
V gene: TRBV28
J gene: TRBJ2-7
clone size: .
CDR3 DNA: TGTGCCAGTACAACAGGGAGTATCTACGAGCAGTACTTC
CDR3 protein: CASTTGSIYEQYF

D gene: .
V gene: TRBV7-8
J gene: TRBJ1-1
clone size: .
CDR3 DNA: TGTGCCAGCAGCTCCGGACAGATGAACACTGAAGCTTTCTTT
CDR3 protein: CASSSGQMNTEAFF

D gene: TRBD1
V gene: TRBV4-2
J gene: TRBJ1-1
clone size: .
CDR3 DNA: TGTGCCAGCAGCCAAGATCTCGGACAGGGAAACACTGAAGCTTTCTTT
CDR3 protein: CASSQDLGQGNTEAFF

D gene: TRBD1
V gene: TRBV11-2
J gene: TRBJ2-7
clone size: .
CDR3 DNA: TGTGCCAGCAGCCACCCGGGACAGGGGGCCCACGAGCAGTACTTC
CDR3 protein: CASSHPGQGAHEQYF

D gene: TRBD1
V gene: TRBV28
J gene: TRBJ2-7
clone size: .
CDR3 DNA: TGTGCCAGCAGTTCGTTAAGGGGGCTTTACGAGCAGTACTTC
CDR3 protein: CASSSLRGLYEQYF

D gene: TRBD2
V gene: TRBV7-2
J gene: TRBJ2-1
clone size: .
CDR3 DNA: TGTGCCAGCAGCTTAGATAGCGGGAGGGCGGTTGAGCAGTTCTTC
CDR3 protein: CASSLDSGRAVEQFF

D gene: .
V gene: TRBV11-2
J gene: TRBJ1-1
clone size: .
CDR3 DNA: TGTGCCAGCAGCTTAGTCCAGGGGAACACTGAAGCTTTCTTT
CDR3 protein: CASSLVQGNTEAFF

D gene: .
V gene: TRBV19
J gene: TRBJ1-3
clone size: .
CDR3 DNA: TGTGGCGTTCGAGTCCACTCTGGAAACACCATATATTTT
CDR3 protein: CGVRVHSGNTIYF

D gene: .
V gene: TRBV28
J gene: TRBJ1-5
clone size: .
CDR3 DNA: TGTGCCAGCAGTGGGGAGTCCGTCCCCAATCAGCCCCAGCATTTT
CDR3 protein: CASSGESVPNQPQHF

D gene: .
V gene: TRBV9
J gene: TRBJ2-1
clone size: .
CDR3 DNA: TGTGCCAGCAGCGTAATGGAGGGTAACTACAATGAGCAGTTCTTC
CDR3 protein: CASSVMEGNYNEQFF

D gene: TRBD2
V gene: TRBV27
J gene: TRBJ2-1
clone size: .
CDR3 DNA: TGTGCCAGCAGTTTAGGACTAGCCCTATGGCCTGAGCAGTTCTTC
CDR3 protein: CASSLGLALWPEQFF

D gene: TRBD1
V gene: TRBV5-1
J gene: TRBJ1-4
clone size: .
CDR3 DNA: TGCGCCAGCAGCCTCGGACAGGGTGTAAAGAATGAAAAACTGTTTTTT
CDR3 protein: CASSLGQGVKNEKLFF

D gene: .
V gene: TRBV9
J gene: TRBJ2-3
clone size: .
CDR3 DNA: TGTGCCAGCAGCGTCGTTACATCGGATACGCAGTATTTT
CDR3 protein: CASSVVTSDTQYF

D gene: TRBD1
V gene: TRBV19
J gene: TRBJ2-3
clone size: .
CDR3 DNA: TGTGCCAGTACAGGGGACAGGGAGACGGGTACGCAGTATTTT
CDR3 protein: CASTGDRETGTQYF

D gene: TRBD2
V gene: TRBV6-5
J gene: TRBJ2-1
clone size: .
CDR3 DNA: TGTGCCAGCAGTAGTCCTCCGGGACTAGCCAATGAGCAGTTCTTC
CDR3 protein: CASSSPPGLANEQFF

D gene: TRBD1
V gene: TRBV5-5
J gene: TRBJ2-5
clone size: .
CDR3 DNA: TGTGCCAGCAGCATACCGACAGGGTGGCGCCAGACCCAGTACTTC
CDR3 protein: CASSIPTGWRQTQYF

D gene: .
V gene: TRBV9
J gene: TRBJ1-3
clone size: .
CDR3 DNA: TGTGCCAGCAGCGCGCAGATCTCTGGAAACACCATATATTTT
CDR3 protein: CASSAQISGNTIYF

D gene: .
V gene: TRBV7-9
J gene: TRBJ1-4
clone size: .
CDR3 DNA: TGTGCCAGCAGCTTGACAGGAGACGAAAAACTGTTTTTT
CDR3 protein: CASSLTGDEKLFF

D gene: .
V gene: TRBV25-1
J gene: TRBJ1-4
clone size: many
CDR3 DNA: TGTGCCAGCACTCGAGCCGACGTCGACATCGAAAAACTGTTTTTT
CDR3 protein: CASTRADVDIEKLFF

D gene: .
V gene: TRBV11-2
J gene: TRBJ2-7
clone size: .
CDR3 DNA: TGTGCCAGCAGATACAAGGGGTACGAGCAGCACTTC
CDR3 protein: CASRYKGYEQHF

D gene: TRBD1
V gene: TRBV28
J gene: TRBJ1-4
clone size: .
CDR3 DNA: TGTGCCAGCAGCCAGACAGGGGGTAATGAAAAACTGTTTTTT
CDR3 protein: CASSQTGGNEKLFF

D gene: .
V gene: TRBV5-1
J gene: TRBJ1-4
clone size: .
CDR3 DNA: TGCGCCAGACAAACCGGAGCAACTAATGAAAAACTGTTTTTT
CDR3 protein: CARQTGATNEKLFF

D gene: .
V gene: TRBV9
J gene: TRBJ1-1
clone size: .
CDR3 DNA: TGTGCCAGCAGCCCCGATGGGAGGGCAGGGCGAGCTTTCTTT
CDR3 protein: CASSPDGRAGRAFF

D gene: .
V gene: TRBV30
J gene: TRBJ1-1
clone size: few
CDR3 DNA: TGTGCCTGGAGTGCGAGAACTAATACTGAAGCTTTCTTT
CDR3 protein: CAWSARTNTEAFF

D gene: .
V gene: TRBV5-4
J gene: TRBJ2-7
clone size: .
CDR3 DNA: TGTGCCAGCAGCTTCCTTGTAGGCAGGCTCAAGGATGCAAACGAGCAGTACTTC
CDR3 protein: CASSFLVGRLKDANEQYF

D gene: .
V gene: TRBV9
J gene: TRBJ1-2
clone size: .
CDR3 DNA: TGTGCCAGCAGCATCAACCCGGACAGACGCTCGAACTATGGCTACACCTTC
CDR3 protein: CASSINPDRRSNYGYTF

D gene: .
V gene: TRBV7-2
J gene: TRBJ1-1
clone size: .
CDR3 DNA: TGTGCCAGCAGCTTAGATCGGGGTGGTGAAGCTTTCTTT
CDR3 protein: CASSLDRGGEAFF

D gene: TRBD1
V gene: TRBV28
J gene: TRBJ1-2
clone size: .
CDR3 DNA: TGTGCCAGCTTCGCACAGGGGGAAGCGCCGGGCTACACCTTC
CDR3 protein: CASFAQGEAPGYTF

D gene: .
V gene: TRBV7-3
J gene: TRBJ2-2
clone size: .
CDR3 DNA: TGTGCCAGCAGCTCTCGACAGACCGGGGAGCTGTTTTTT
CDR3 protein: CASSSRQTGELFF

D gene: .
V gene: TRBV14
J gene: TRBJ1-3
clone size: .
CDR3 DNA: TGTGCCAGCAGCCTTAGAGGGAGACGGGAATTTGGAAACACCATATATTTT
CDR3 protein: CASSLRGRREFGNTIYF

D gene: TRBD1
V gene: TRBV6-4
J gene: TRBJ2-5
clone size: few
CDR3 DNA: TGTGCCAGCAGTGACTCACAGGGGGCAGAGACCCAGTACTTC
CDR3 protein: CASSDSQGAETQYF

D gene: .
V gene: TRBV2
J gene: TRBJ1-3
clone size: .
CDR3 DNA: TGTGCCAGCACCGGAGGGTACTTAGGTAACACCATATATTTT
CDR3 protein: CASTGGYLGNTIYF

D gene: .
V gene: TRBV4-1
J gene: TRBJ2-3
clone size: .
CDR3 DNA: TGCGCCAGCAGCCAAGTCACGACAGGAAGAAGGGGAGATACGCAGTATTTT
CDR3 protein: CASSQVTTGRRGDTQYF

D gene: .
V gene: TRBV18
J gene: TRBJ1-1
clone size: .
CDR3 DNA: TGTGCCAGCTCCCCTACCATAGGTTTTGGGGCCCAACTCACTGAAGCTTTCTTT
CDR3 protein: CASSPTIGFGAQLTEAFF

D gene: .
V gene: TRBV5-1
J gene: TRBJ2-3
clone size: once
CDR3 DNA: TGCGCCAGCAGGCCGAGGGGGTCCTTTTCAGATACGCAGTATTTT
CDR3 protein: CASRPRGSFSDTQYF

D gene: TRBD1
V gene: TRBV28
J gene: TRBJ1-5
clone size: .
CDR3 DNA: TGTGCCAGCCTTCGCCGGACAGGGGCGTCCAATCAGCCCCAGCATTTT
CDR3 protein: CASLRRTGASNQPQHF

D gene: .
V gene: TRBV4-1
J gene: TRBJ1-4
clone size: few
CDR3 DNA: TGCGCCAGCAGCCAAGATCAGGAAAAACTGTTTTTT
CDR3 protein: CASSQDQEKLFF